These 29 T cell receptor beta chains were all obtained from the same sample, sequenced in a study of cytomegalovirus exposure and HLA in healthy donors. TCRdb's copy holds only in-frame clones and misses some; the assay was immunoSEQ multiplex PCR. This sample carries around 300,000 clones, approximately 91% of them seen once, and the ten largest clones take around 1%. Sequencing input: PBMCs. The receptors here all came from a man in his thirties or forties in good health and CMV-seronegative.

The rearrangement joins TRBV9 to TRBJ1-6; D not resolved. V was pared by 3 bases and J by 0 bases, with 16 bases between. Per the germline V gene, CDR1 is SGDLS and CDR2 is YYNGEE. CDR3 length equals 18 residues. The CDR3 sequence: CASSDQPTGSSYNSPLHF. CDR3 in DNA: TGTGCCAGCAGCGATCAACCGACGGGGAGCTCCTATAATTCACCCCTCCACTTT. Filled out from reference TRBV9 and TRBJ1-6, the complete variable domain reads DSGVTQTPKHLITATGQRVTLRCSPRSGDLSVYWYQQSLDQGLQFLIQYYNGEERAKGNILERFSAQQFPDLHSELNLSSLELGDSALYFCASSDQPTGSSYNSPLHFGNGTRLTVT.

V gene TRBV27 combines with J gene TRBJ2-2; 9 bases map to TRBD1. Germline-derived CDR1 and CDR2 are MNHEY and SMNVEV (reference sequence). The CDR3 spans 15 residues. The J segment lost 3 bases and the V segment lost 8 bases, leaving 7 bases of the junction unmatched. DNA for the CDR3: TGTGCCAGCTGGGGACAGGGACGGGACACCGGGGAGCTGTTTTTT. Encoded protein: CASWGQGRDTGELFF.

This sequence joins TRBV7-8 and TRBJ1-2, with 8 positions matching TRBD1. The V segment lost 5 bases and the J segment 6 bases; nucleotides outside the gene matches: 11. Looked up from germline, CDR1 is SGHVS and CDR2 is FQNEAQ. The CDR3 extends over 15 amino acids. CDR3 region: CASSTRTGRRHGYTF. The CDR3 region has the DNA TGTGCCAGCAGCACCCGGACAGGGAGGAGGCATGGCTACACCTTC.

V gene TRBV11-2 combines with J gene TRBJ1-2; no definite D call. Germline values: CDR1 SGHAT, CDR2 FQNNGV. This CDR3 is 17 amino acids long. The V gene lost 4 bases and the J gene lost 4 bases, with 22 bases spanning the gap. In DNA form, the CDR3 reads TGTGCCAGCAGCTCCCTGCCCTGGGCAGGAAGTAGCTATGGCTACACCTTC. Translated: CASSSLPWAGSSYGYTF.

V is TRBV11-3 and J is TRBJ1-6; 10 nucleotides match TRBD1. This CDR3 region has 14 residues. The ends lost 5 bases at V and 8 bases at J; junction bases unmatched: 3. Germline CDR1 reads SGHNT; CDR2 reads YENEEA. The CDR3: CASSLGQGDSPLHF. CDR3 sequence (DNA): TGTGCCAGCAGCCTCGGACAGGGGGATTCACCCCTCCACTTT. The full variable domain, rest sourced from reference TRBV11-3 and TRBJ1-6, is EAGVVQSPRYKIIEKKQPVAFWCNPISGHNTLYWYLQNLGQGPELLIRYENEEAVDDSQLPKDRFSAERLKGVDSTLKIQPAELGDSAVYLCASSLGQGDSPLHFGNGTRLTVT.

The V gene is TRBV6-1, the J gene TRBJ1-3; 7 nucleotides match TRBD1. This CDR3 is built from 15 residues. After removal of 6 bases from V and 0 bases from J, the junction contained 5 bases not matched to a gene. Germline V gene sequence: CDR1 MNHNS, CDR2 SASEGT. The DNA for the CDR3 is TGTGCCAGCAGCCTGGACAGGAGCTCTGGAAACACCATATATTTT. Translated, it gives CASSLDRSSGNTIYF.

This clone was recorded once. This sample also contains other DNA sequences that code for the same CDR3. The J gene is TRBJ1-2, the V gene TRBV29-1; D not certain. The CDR3 has 12 residues. V gave up 4 bases and J gave up 4 bases, with 10 bases separating them. Germline V gene data show CDR1 as SQVTM and CDR2 as ANQGSEA. The CDR3 coding sequence is TGCAGCGTTGCACCAGGAGGCTATGGCTACACCTTC. Protein sequence: CSVAPGGYGYTF.

The sample holds one count of this clone. CDR3 DNA sequence: TGCGCCAGCAGCCAAGATGCTTGGGGGGACAGAACGAATTCACCCCTCCACTTT. It translates to CASSQDAWGDRTNSPLHF. The rearrangement links TRBV4-1 to TRBJ1-6; 7 nucleotides align to TRBD1. Per germline, CDR1 MGHRA and CDR2 YSYEKL. The CDR3 runs to 18 residues. The J segment lost 7 bases and the V segment lost 0 bases, leaving 12 bases of the junction unmatched.

This clone was observed once. This rearrangement joins TRBV27 to TRBJ2-1, with D possibly TRBD1 on 6 matching bases. Trimming shortened V by 3 bases and J by 2 bases, and 17 bases separated the two germline ends. The CDR3 spans 17 residues. Germline loops: CDR1 MNHEY, CDR2 SMNVEV (reference sequence). The CDR3 loop reads CASSFSGTFAPYNEQFF. The CDR3 coding sequence is TGTGCCAGCAGTTTTTCCGGGACATTCGCTCCCTACAATGAGCAGTTCTTC.

This chain connects TRBV5-8 to TRBJ2-3; the D gene is possibly TRBD2 (6 bases). The CDR3 sequence is 16 residues long. V was cut by 1 base and J by 0 bases, with 12 bases left in between. CDR1 is SGHTS, CDR2 YDEGEE, per germline. The CDR3 nucleotides read TGTGCCAGCAGCTTGTCGTCGGGGGTGAGCACAGATACGCAGTATTTT. Translation gives CASSLSSGVSTDTQYF. The variable domain in full, completed from reference TRBV5-8 and TRBJ2-3, reads EAGVTQSPTHLIKTRGQQATLRCSPISGHTSVYWYQQALGLGLQFLLWYDEGEERNRGNFPPRFSGRQFPNYSSELNVNALELEDSALYLCASSLSSGVSTDTQYFGPGTRLTVL.

The V gene is TRBV10-1, the J gene TRBJ1-4; D unclear. This CDR3 is 14 amino acids long. Germline V gene data show CDR1 as WNHNN and CDR2 as SYGVQD (reference sequence). Between the trimmed V and J ends, which lost 4 bases and 7 bases, there was a span of 13 bases. The DNA for the CDR3 is TGCGCCAGCAGTGCGATCGGGATTTCTGAAAAACTGTTTTTT. Its translation is CASSAIGISEKLFF.

This clone turned up a few times. V is TRBV7-9 and J is TRBJ2-7; D is possibly TRBD2 (5 bases). The V gene lost 1 base and the J gene lost 5 bases, with 9 bases spanning the gap. The length of the CDR3 is 13 residues. Germline V gene data show CDR1 as SEHNR and CDR2 as FQNEAQ (reference sequence). CDR3 in DNA: TGTGCCAGCAGCTTAGGAGGGCACAACGAGCAGTACTTC. Protein: CASSLGGHNEQYF.

This chain joins TRBV2 and TRBJ1-1, with unresolved D. V lost 3 bases, J lost 1 base, and 6 bases lay in between. The CDR3 is 13 residues long. CDR1 is SNHLY, CDR2 FYNNEI, per germline. Here the CDR3 reads CASSDPGNTEAFF. In DNA, the CDR3 is TGTGCCAGCAGTGATCCAGGGAACACTGAAGCTTTCTTT.

The chain recombines TRBV4-3 with TRBJ1-4; tentatively, D is TRBD1 (5 bases). V was clipped by 1 base and J by 0 bases, with 9 bases between them. Per germline, CDR1 LGHNA and CDR2 YSLEER. There are 16 residues in the CDR3. The CDR3 spells CASSQAQGATNEKLFF. The CDR3 coding sequence is TGCGCCAGCAGCCAAGCCCAGGGCGCAACTAATGAAAAACTGTTTTTT.

V is TRBV10-3 and J is TRBJ1-1; D is ambiguous. Germline-derived CDR1 and CDR2 are ENHRY and SYGVKD. Trimming stripped 0 bases from V and 8 bases from J, with 13 bases between. This CDR3 is built from 14 residues. This chain's CDR3 is CAISESPQRGEAFF. The CDR3 coding sequence is TGTGCCATCAGTGAGTCTCCGCAACGAGGCGAAGCTTTCTTT.

The chain joins TRBV14 to TRBJ1-2; 8 nucleotides agree with TRBD1. The V segment lost 4 bases and the J segment 8 bases; nucleotides outside the gene matches: 12. The CDR3 totals 15 residues. Germline V CDR1 and CDR2: SGHDN, FVKESK. The CDR3 nucleotides are TGTGCCAGCAGCCTTAGACAGGGGCCCTACTGGGGCTACACCTTC. Residues: CASSLRQGPYWGYTF.

The chain joins TRBV5-6 to TRBJ1-2; 7 nucleotides line up with TRBD1. V shed 4 bases and J 3 bases; nucleotides not matched to a gene: 6. The germline V gene has CDR1 SGHDT and CDR2 YYEEEE. This CDR3 contains 14 residues. CDR3 sequence (DNA): TGTGCCAGCAGCCCGGGGGGGACAGACTATGGCTACACCTTC. The encoded protein is CASSPGGTDYGYTF.

This chain links TRBV4-1 with TRBJ1-2; a possible D gene is TRBD1 (6 bases). Germline CDR1 is MGHRA and CDR2 is YSYEKL. Trimming stripped 5 bases from V and 2 bases from J, with 21 bases between. CDR3 size: 17 residues. CDR3 in amino acids: CASSVADRTGTNYGYTF. The CDR3, as DNA: TGCGCCAGCAGCGTTGCAGACAGGACCGGTACCAACTATGGCTACACCTTC.

This sequence joins TRBV5-8 and TRBJ1-2, with D hard to call. Germline V CDR1 and CDR2: SGHTS, YDEGEE. The CDR3 has 15 residues. V gave up 0 bases and J gave up 3 bases, with 12 bases separating them. CDR3 protein: CASSLGSVTYYGYTF. CDR3 nucleotide sequence: TGTGCCAGCAGCTTGGGCTCCGTCACATACTATGGCTACACCTTC. The whole variable domain, remainder taken from reference TRBV5-8 and TRBJ1-2, is EAGVTQSPTHLIKTRGQQATLRCSPISGHTSVYWYQQALGLGLQFLLWYDEGEERNRGNFPPRFSGRQFPNYSSELNVNALELEDSALYLCASSLGSVTYYGYTFGSGTRLTVV.

The count of this clone is one. V is TRBV19 and J is TRBJ1-2; the D gene is possibly TRBD1 (5 bases). The length of the CDR3 is 14 residues. Germline CDR1 and CDR2: LNHDA and SQIVND (reference sequence). V was clipped by 1 base and J by 8 bases, with 14 bases between them. CDR3 bases: TGTGCCAGTAGTATAGCCCCGGGGGTGGAGGGCTACACCTTC. This sequence encodes CASSIAPGVEGYTF. The full variable domain, in which reference TRBV19 and TRBJ1-2 provide the parts outside the CDR3, is DGGITQSPKYLFRKEGQNVTLSCEQNLNHDAMYWYRQDPGQGLRLIYYSQIVNDFQKGDIAEGYSVSREKKESFPLTVTSAQKNPTAFYLCASSIAPGVEGYTFGSGTRLTVV.

This chain links TRBV5-1 with TRBJ2-3, with a weak D call TRBD1 (5 bases). The CDR3 has 15 residues. V dropped 0 bases and J dropped 1 base, with 9 bases sitting between them. Germline CDR1 and CDR2: SGHRS and YFSETQ. This CDR3 reads CASSLDGARTDTQYF. DNA of the CDR3: TGCGCCAGCAGCTTGGATGGGGCGCGCACAGATACGCAGTATTTT.

As for this clone: Distinct nucleotide sequences in the sample also encode this CDR3. The chain links TRBV10-3 to TRBJ2-7; TRBD2 is a possible D gene (5 bases). This CDR3 is built from 13 residues. V was cut by 2 bases and J by 1 base, with 6 bases left in between. Germline assignment: CDR1 ENHRY and CDR2 SYGVKD. Here the CDR3 reads CAISERGSYEQYF. Here the CDR3 DNA reads TGTGCCATCAGTGAGCGCGGGTCCTACGAGCAGTACTTC.

The V call is TRBV7-8, the J call TRBJ1-1; 8 bases are shared with TRBD1. Germline CDR1 and CDR2: SGHVS and FQNEAQ. Trimming at V came to 5 bases and at J to 10 bases, leaving 9 bases not matched to a gene. The CDR3 totals 13 residues. The CDR3 region is CASSRIQGAGAFF. CDR3 DNA sequence: TGTGCCAGCAGCCGAATTCAGGGGGCGGGAGCTTTCTTT.

V and J are TRBV27 and TRBJ2-5; D possibly corresponds to TRBD2 (6 bases). CDR3 length equals 13 residues. Germline loops: CDR1 MNHEY, CDR2 SMNVEV (reference sequence). The germline V and J ends were trimmed by 4 bases and 7 bases, with 13 bases remaining between them. As DNA, the CDR3 is TGTGCCAGCAGTTCCCCCGACGGGGGGACCCAGTACTTC. Protein sequence: CASSSPDGGTQYF.

The chain links TRBV18 to TRBJ1-1; D call uncertain. The CDR3 has 18 residues. Trimming cost V 3 bases and J 5 bases, with 25 bases left between them. Germline CDR1 reads KGHSH; CDR2 reads LQKENI. DNA of the CDR3: TGTGCCAGCTCACCGACGCATCCCCCCGACTTAAGGGAGACTGAAGCTTTCTTT. It translates to CASSPTHPPDLRETEAFF.

This chain joins TRBV10-3 and TRBJ2-1; 8 nucleotides align to TRBD2. CDR1 and CDR2 (germline): ENHRY, SYGVKD. The ends lost 2 bases at V and 3 bases at J; junction bases unmatched: 0. The CDR3 totals 14 residues. The CDR3 coding sequence is TGTGCCATCAGTGAGGCGGGGGGCTACAATGAGCAGTTCTTC. Residues: CAISEAGGYNEQFF.

The chain uses TRBV9 and TRBJ2-5, with a possible D match to TRBD2 (5 bases). The ends were cut back, 4 bases at V and 5 bases at J, with 18 bases in the middle. This CDR3 has 15 residues. The germline gives CDR1 SGDLS, CDR2 YYNGEE. This CDR3 is CASSSEGSLPETQYF. The CDR3 DNA reads TGTGCCAGCAGCTCAGAGGGCAGCCTGCCGGAGACCCAGTACTTC.

This clone appeared a few times. CDR3 nucleotide sequence: TGTGCCAGCAGCCAACCTACGAGAACTAGCGGCAAGAACAATGAGCAGTTCTTC. Protein: CASSQPTRTSGKNNEQFF. The chain joins TRBV14 to TRBJ2-1, with 8 bases that match TRBD2. After removal of 2 bases from V and 5 bases from J, the junction contained 14 bases not matched to a gene. Germline CDR1 reads SGHDN; CDR2 reads FVKESK. The CDR3 is 18 residues long.

The CDR3 nucleotides are TGTGCCAGTAGTACCGGGAGACAGGGAGATTCCTACGAGCAGTACTTC. Encoded protein: CASSTGRQGDSYEQYF. The chain combines TRBV19 with TRBJ2-7; weak D call: TRBD1 (7 bases). CDR3 length: 16 amino acids. Germline CDR1 reads LNHDA; CDR2 reads SQIVND (reference sequence). The ends were cut back, 4 bases at V and 1 base at J, with 17 bases in the middle.